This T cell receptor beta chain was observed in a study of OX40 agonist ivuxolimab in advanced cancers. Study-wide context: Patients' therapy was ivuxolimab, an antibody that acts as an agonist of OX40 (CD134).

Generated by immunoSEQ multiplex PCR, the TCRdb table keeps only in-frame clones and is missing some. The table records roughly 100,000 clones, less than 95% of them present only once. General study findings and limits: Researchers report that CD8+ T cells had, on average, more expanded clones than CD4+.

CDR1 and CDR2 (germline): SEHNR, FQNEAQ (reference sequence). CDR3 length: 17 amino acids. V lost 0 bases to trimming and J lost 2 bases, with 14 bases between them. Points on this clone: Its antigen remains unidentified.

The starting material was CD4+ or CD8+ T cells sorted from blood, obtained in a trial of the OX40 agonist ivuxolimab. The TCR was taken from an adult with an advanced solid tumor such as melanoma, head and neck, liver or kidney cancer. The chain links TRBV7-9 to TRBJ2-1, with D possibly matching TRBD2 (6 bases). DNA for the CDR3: TGTGCCAGCAGCTTAGCGCTGGCTAGCGAGACCTACAATGAGCAGTTCTTC. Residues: CASSLALASETYNEQFF.